These 26 T cell receptor beta chains were all obtained from the same sample, sequenced in a study of cytomegalovirus exposure and HLA in healthy donors. PCR employed 60 Vbeta and 13 Jbeta primers. Clones were sequenced by immunoSEQ multiplex PCR, and TCRdb holds only the in-frame ones, with some missing. The sample includes about 92,000 clones, roughly 71% of them seen just once. The sample was PBMCs. The receptors were gathered from a man aged 45-65 years in good health and CMV-seronegative.

The rearrangement joins TRBV7-8 to TRBJ1-2; perhaps TRBD1 as D (5 bases). CDR3 length: 14 amino acids. Germline CDR1 reads SGHVS; CDR2 reads FQNEAQ. Trimming pared 5 bases from V and 0 bases from J, leaving 10 bases between. The chain's CDR3 is CASSRGASNYGYTF. The CDR3, as DNA: TGTGCCAGCAGCCGCGGGGCCTCTAACTATGGCTACACCTTC.

This clone came up a few times. This sequence joins TRBV5-4 and TRBJ2-5, with 8 bases matching TRBD1. Trimming took 4 bases from V and 1 from J; bases not matched to a gene: 9. CDR1 is SGHNT, CDR2 YYREEE, per germline (reference sequence). The CDR3 is 16 amino acids. CDR3 sequence (DNA): TGTGCCAGCAGCCACTTCTCAGGGGGCGGCCAAGAGACCCAGTACTTC. This encodes CASSHFSGGGQETQYF.

The chain joins TRBV4-1 to TRBJ1-2; D may be TRBD1 (5 bases). CDR3 length: 16 residues. V lost 3 bases and J lost 3, with 17 bases in between. Germline CDR1 MGHRA, CDR2 YSYEKL. The CDR3 here is CASSHGAGVDHYGYTF. CDR3 bases: TGCGCCAGCAGCCACGGAGCGGGGGTAGACCACTATGGCTACACCTTC.

The chain has TRBV5-6 and TRBJ2-5; 8 positions match TRBD1. V lost 4 bases, J lost 0 bases, and 8 bases stayed unmatched. The CDR3 runs to 16 residues. Germline CDR1 SGHDT, CDR2 YYEEEE. The CDR3 region has the DNA TGTGCCAGCAGCCAAGACAGGGGCCGGTACCAAGAGACCCAGTACTTC. Its protein product is CASSQDRGRYQETQYF.

The chain is built from TRBV7-9 and TRBJ2-7, with 7 bases matching TRBD2. V shed 5 bases, J shed 5 bases, and the junction held 6 bases outside the gene matches. The V gene's germline CDR1 is SEHNR and CDR2 FQNEAQ (reference sequence). The CDR3 spans 13 residues. The CDR3 protein is CASSLGGGDEQYF. CDR3 DNA sequence: TGTGCCAGCAGCCTTGGGGGAGGGGACGAGCAGTACTTC.

V gene TRBV7-8 combines with J gene TRBJ2-7; no clear D gene. In germline, CDR1 is SGHVS, CDR2 FQNEAQ. V shed 5 bases and J shed 2 bases, with 19 bases lying between them. The CDR3 extends over 16 amino acids. This CDR3 reads CASSLEPAYRAYEQYF. CDR3 DNA sequence: TGTGCCAGCAGCCTAGAACCCGCTTACAGAGCCTACGAGCAGTACTTC.

The chain employs TRBV27 and TRBJ1-5; 7 bases line up with TRBD1. The trim removed 2 bases at V and 10 bases at J, leaving 8 bases unmatched. This CDR3 has 14 residues. Germline CDR1 and CDR2: MNHEY and SMNVEV (reference sequence). The CDR3 protein is CASSLRQGGSPQHF. The DNA for the CDR3 is TGTGCCAGCAGTTTACGACAGGGCGGCAGCCCCCAGCATTTT.

Comments on this clone: Because the CDR3 is missing its conserved closing phenylalanine or tryptophan, this is likely a read error. The chain is built from TRBV2 and TRBJ1-5; TRBD1 matches at 8 bases. The CDR3 is 15 amino acids. Germline V lookup: CDR1 SNHLY, CDR2 FYNNEI. V was clipped by 8 bases and J by 6 bases; unmatched bases: 12. CDR3 sequence: CASAPWDRRGQPQHV. DNA of the CDR3: TGTGCCAGCGCTCCCTGGGACAGGCGGGGTCAGCCCCAGCATGTT.

The chain joins TRBV28 to TRBJ2-5; weak D call: TRBD2 (7 bases). Germline V gene lookup returns CDR1 MDHEN and CDR2 SYDVKM. The CDR3 extends over 16 amino acids. The V end lost 3 bases, the J end lost 2 bases, and 16 bases lay between the germline ends. The CDR3 DNA follows: TGTGCCAGCAGTTTTTCGGGGGGCGCGTGGCAAGAGACCCAGTACTTC. As protein: CASSFSGGAWQETQYF.

CDR3 in DNA: TGTGCCAGCAGTTTTGGGGGGGGTTTATCGGATACGCAGTATTTT. This translates into CASSFGGGLSDTQYF. J is TRBJ2-3 and V is TRBV28; TRBD2 matches at 7 bases. The junction had 9 bases not matched to a gene; V was cut back by 3 bases and J by 6 bases. Germline V lookup: CDR1 MDHEN, CDR2 SYDVKM. This CDR3 region has 15 residues.

The rearrangement joins TRBV25-1 to TRBJ2-2; a weak D match, TRBD2 (6 bases). CDR3 size: 16 residues. The germline V and J ends were trimmed by 1 base and 6 bases, with 15 bases remaining between them. Germline loops: CDR1 MGHDK, CDR2 SYGVNS. The CDR3, as DNA: TGTGCCAGCAGTGAATCCCCCCTAGCGACCCCCGGGGAGCTGTTTTTT. This sequence encodes CASSESPLATPGELFF.

This chain uses TRBV27 with TRBJ1-1; D gene uncertain. V lost 2 bases and J lost 0, with 7 bases in between. The CDR3 spans 14 residues. Germline CDR1 and CDR2: MNHEY and SMNVEV (reference sequence). CDR3 region: CASSLGRLNTEAFF. The CDR3 nucleotides are TGTGCCAGCAGTTTAGGCAGGCTGAACACTGAAGCTTTCTTT.

This clone has just a few counts. V usage is TRBV5-6 and J usage is TRBJ2-6; D unclear. V was cut by 3 bases and J by 0 bases, with 19 bases left in between. Germline V gene lookup returns CDR1 SGHDT and CDR2 YYEEEE. CDR3 length equals 19 residues. The CDR3: CASSSRHLRPSSGANVLTF. The CDR3 region has the DNA TGTGCCAGCAGCTCCCGGCACCTCAGGCCGAGCTCTGGGGCCAACGTCCTGACTTTC.

V usage is TRBV4-3 and J usage is TRBJ2-1; 13 bases match TRBD2. The CDR3 is made up of 15 amino acids. V was pared by 9 bases and J by 7 bases, with 9 bases of the junction left unmatched. Germline CDR1 is LGHNA and CDR2 is YSLEER. CDR3: CASALLAGGQNEQFF. The CDR3 DNA sequence: TGCGCCAGTGCCTTACTAGCGGGGGGGCAAAATGAGCAGTTCTTC.

CDR3 region: CASSSRPPWSGGSPLHF. The CDR3 DNA is TGTGCCAGCAGCTCCCGACCCCCATGGAGCGGAGGGTCACCCCTCCACTTT. This chain links TRBV5-6 with TRBJ1-6; D gene ambiguous. V dropped 3 bases and J dropped 10 bases, with 23 bases sitting between them. CDR1 is SGHDT and CDR2 is YYEEEE in the germline V gene. The CDR3 covers 17 residues. Drawing the rest from reference TRBV5-6 and TRBJ1-6, the complete variable domain is DAGVTQSPTHLIKTRGQQVTLRCSPKSGHDTVSWYQQALGQGPQFIFQYYEEEERQRGNFPDRFSGHQFPNYSSELNVNALLLGDSALYLCASSSRPPWSGGSPLHFGNGTRLTVT.

This clone was counted only a few times. The genes are TRBV23-1 and TRBJ2-3, with a weak D call TRBD1 (6 bases). TRBV23-1 belongs to the ORF category, with a function that is uncertain. Trimming pared 3 bases from V and 0 bases from J, leaving 10 bases between. There are 15 residues in the CDR3. In nucleotides, the CDR3 is TGCGCCAGCAGTCAGTCGACAGGTAGCACAGATACGCAGTATTTT. Translating gives CASSQSTGSTDTQYF.

The chain is built from TRBV5-4 and TRBJ2-2; TRBD1 agrees at 10 bases. The V gene's germline CDR1 is SGHNT and CDR2 YYREEE (reference sequence). Losses at the gene ends were 10 bases for V and 6 bases for J; bases not matched to a gene: 6. The CDR3 loop spans 13 amino acids. The CDR3 loop reads CAGRQGASGELFF. The CDR3 bases are TGTGCCGGGCGACAGGGGGCCTCCGGGGAGCTGTTTTTT.

In its sample, this clone was seen once. This chain uses TRBV14 with TRBJ2-1, with D maybe TRBD1 (5 bases). Trimming shortened V by 0 bases and J by 12 bases, and 9 bases separated the two germline ends. This CDR3 spans 12 amino acids. Germline values: CDR1 SGHDN, CDR2 FVKESK. The CDR3 bases are TGTGCCAGCAGCCAAGAGGGGCGCAGGCAGTTCTTC. This encodes CASSQEGRRQFF.

This sequence joins TRBV2 and TRBJ2-3; 10 bases are a match to TRBD2. This CDR3 contains 14 residues. V lost 8 bases, J lost 6 bases, and 8 bases stayed unmatched. CDR1 and CDR2 (germline): SNHLY, FYNNEI. This CDR3 is CASRALAGADTQYF. In DNA form, the CDR3 reads TGTGCCAGCCGCGCCCTAGCGGGGGCGGATACGCAGTATTTT.

In this sample, this clone turned up a few times. This chain joins TRBV7-9 and TRBJ1-5, with D hard to call. In germline, CDR1 is SEHNR, CDR2 FQNEAQ (reference sequence). The CDR3 covers 12 residues. V was clipped by 0 bases and J by 10 bases, with 7 bases between them. The CDR3, as DNA: TGTGCCAGCAGCTTAGCGGAGGAACCCCAGCATTTT. The encoded protein is CASSLAEEPQHF.

The chain carries TRBV19 and TRBJ1-3; D is unclear. V dropped 9 bases and J dropped 0 bases, with 9 bases sitting between them. This CDR3 has 13 amino acids. Germline V CDR1 and CDR2: LNHDA, SQIVND (reference sequence). DNA of the CDR3: TGTGCCAGCCGCCCGGGCTCTGGAAACACCATATATTTT. This codes for CASRPGSGNTIYF.

This clone has more than one count but fewer than ten. The CDR3 sequence: CASSPGHNSYEQYF. The CDR3 DNA is TGTGCCAGCAGCCCGGGACACAATTCCTACGAGCAGTACTTC. The V and J genes are TRBV28 and TRBJ2-7, with D possibly TRBD1 on 6 matching bases. Germline V CDR1 and CDR2: MDHEN, SYDVKM. This CDR3 contains 14 residues. Trimming cost V 6 bases and J 1 base, with 13 bases left between them.

The gene calls are TRBV15 and TRBJ1-1, with D possibly being TRBD1 (6 bases). Germline CDR1 LNHNV, CDR2 YYDKDF (reference sequence). The V and J ends lost 8 bases and 5 bases respectively, with 12 bases between them. The CDR3 is 12 residues long. CDR3 sequence: CATSVGATEAFF. CDR3 sequence (DNA): TGTGCCACCTCGGTGGGGGCAACTGAAGCTTTCTTT.

The chain couples TRBV14 to TRBJ1-6; no definite D call. Trimming left V 2 bases short and J 4 bases short, with 6 bases between. Germline CDR1 and CDR2: SGHDN and FVKESK. This CDR3 has 14 amino acids. The CDR3 DNA follows: TGTGCCAGCAGCCAATTAATTTATAATTCACCCCTCCACTTT. Translation gives CASSQLIYNSPLHF.

This chain uses TRBV10-3 with TRBJ2-1, with 12 bases fitting TRBD2. This CDR3 has 16 residues. Germline V lookup: CDR1 ENHRY, CDR2 SYGVKD. V shed 4 bases and J 9 bases; nucleotides not matched to a gene: 10. CDR3 nucleotides: TGTGCCATCAGTGCCCACCCTAGCGGGGGGGCCACTGAGCAGTTCTTC. This sequence encodes CAISAHPSGGATEQFF.

The chain combines TRBV2 with TRBJ1-2; D may be TRBD1 (6 bases). Deletions cut 2 bases from V and 10 bases from J, with 8 bases between. The CDR3 runs 11 residues. Germline CDR1 is SNHLY and CDR2 is FYNNEI. The CDR3 sequence is CASSEYRVYTF. The CDR3 bases are TGTGCCAGCAGTGAATACAGGGTCTACACCTTC.